Given below is one TCR beta chain in context. Its recognized antigen is unknown. No qualities accompany the bases; no much larger clone lies one base away. The immunoSEQ Assay, a bias-controlled multiplex PCR, was used to amplify TCRbeta CDR3 regions from genomic DNA. Per the original workflow: Nucleated cell counts per sample were estimated from amplification of reference gene primers within the assay. To quantify the absolute abundance of each unique TCRbeta CDR3 rearrangement, sequence reads were collapsed and filtered. Productive Simpson clonality was computed per sample as the square root of Simpson's diversity index over productive rearrangements. TCRdb took over this immuneACCESS table, retaining in-frame rearrangements with V and J assigned. Such tables are incomplete; in checked studies, under half of the missing clones stem from an unresolved V gene, and the remainder is unexplained. V, J and clone size were drawn from that table, and D and trimming were deduced from the DNA. The sample profile shows over 100,000 clones; 60% to 80% of them were found once. Of the sample, roughly a tenth falls within the top ten clones.

The data stem from a study of blood T cell repertoires in COVID-19 (dated by TCRdb to 2020 to 2021). Describing the broader study: Collaborator samples came from the United States, Italy and Spain and covered acute and convalescent phases of COVID-19. Deeply sampled blood TCRbeta repertoires from subjects exposed to, actively infected with, or recovered from COVID-19 were included in the dataset. Nearly every sample came with metadata listing a de-identified subject ID, COVID-19 status, age in years and sex. Where available, HLA class I and class II types were taken from metadata supplied by the sample provider and were not determined by assay-based typing. The material from the prospective study consisted of cDNA or gDNA derived from T cells, B-cell-depleted T cells, or PBMCs. The repertoires were released in a freely available public database meant as a resource for research on the immune response to SARS-CoV-2. The samples were drawn from two sources: the first 160 participants of the ongoing ImmuneRACE study, and 950 to 1,500 subjects contributed by 6 global collaborators. Broad study findings and their caveats: Clinical and demographic metadata were provided uncurated, with the amount varying by source and participant.

Reading from cysteine to phenylalanine, the CDR3 counts 16 amino acids. CDR3 DNA is the only sequence kept; it has 48 bases, read in frame from the first base. V is trimmed back by 2 bases and J by 3 bases, and the junction contains 8 bases that no gene match accounts for. Sequences SGHNT (CDR1) and YENEEA (CDR2) are obtained from the germline V gene. Whole blood was collected in K2EDTA tubes by collaborating institutions according to the institutions' own protocols. For TCRbeta analysis, collaborators shipped samples in one of three forms: frozen whole blood, isolated PBMCs, or DNA extracted from either of those sample types.

The sequence was collected from a man in his fifties or sixties with active or convalescent COVID-19. Sequences were obtained from peripheral blood. The sequence is built from TRBV11-3 and TRBJ2-5; 8 junctional bases match TRBD2. The CDR3 loop reads CASSLRPGGVEETQYF. The DNA reads as follows: TGTGCCAGCAGCTTAAGGCCGGGGGGGGTGGAAGAGACCCAGTACTTC. The full variable domain, with segments outside the CDR3 supplied by the reference TRBV11-3 and TRBJ2-5 proteins, appears as EAGVVQSPRYKIIEKKQPVAFWCNPISGHNTLYWYLQNLGQGPELLIRYENEEAVDDSQLPKDRFSAERLKGVDSTLKIQPAELGDSAVYLCASSLRPGGVEETQYFGPGTRLLVL.